One sample yielded the 22 T cell receptor beta chains listed below, sequenced in a study of blood T cell repertoires in COVID-19. Data came from immunoSEQ multiplex PCR; TCRdb stores just in-frame clones and leaves some out. This table holds roughly 200,000 clones, roughly 84% found once. The sample consisted of peripheral blood. Receptors originate from an older person with COVID-19, enrolled during active disease.

The chain has TRBV6-5 and TRBJ1-5; D unclear. Per the germline V gene, CDR1 is MNHEY and CDR2 is SVGAGI. This CDR3 has 14 amino acids. V dropped 7 bases and J dropped 1 base, with 11 bases sitting between them. Here the CDR3 reads CASKAGMSNQPQHF. The CDR3 DNA reads as TGTGCCAGCAAGGCCGGGATGAGCAATCAGCCCCAGCATTTT.

This rearrangement joins TRBV5-4 to TRBJ1-2; D gene ambiguous. The CDR3 runs to 13 residues. The V gene's germline CDR1 is SGHNT and CDR2 YYREEE (reference sequence). V was pared by 0 bases and J by 4 bases, with 7 bases between. The chain's CDR3 is CASSLAGSYGYTF. For the CDR3, the DNA is TGTGCCAGCAGCTTGGCAGGTAGCTATGGCTACACCTTC.

This clone was seen only a few times. The V call is TRBV6-4, the J call TRBJ2-7, with TRBD2 identical over 7 bases. This CDR3 is 16 amino acids long. J gave up 6 bases and V 4 bases, and 15 bases lay outside the gene matches. Germline lookup yields CDR1 MRHNA and CDR2 SNTAGT. The CDR3 sequence is CASSVGRENLVSEQYF. The CDR3 DNA follows: TGTGCCAGCAGTGTGGGGCGGGAGAACTTGGTCTCCGAGCAGTACTTC.

The chain employs TRBV21-1 and TRBJ1-2. TRBV21-1 represents a pseudogene. There are 15 residues in the CDR3. The CDR3 nucleotides are TGTGCCAGCAAGGCGGCCCCTCTTTATAACTATGGCTACACCTTC. It codes for CASKAAPLYNYGYTF.

This chain uses TRBV6-4 with TRBJ2-1; a weak D match, TRBD2 (6 bases). In germline, CDR1 is MRHNA, CDR2 SNTAGT. V lost 0 bases, J lost 2 bases, and 11 bases lay in between. The CDR3 is made up of 16 amino acids. The CDR3 DNA reads TGTGCCAGCAGTGACTCTTTTCGCGGGGCCTACAATGAGCAGTTCTTC. Encoded protein: CASSDSFRGAYNEQFF.

The V and J genes are TRBV27 and TRBJ2-3; D is ambiguous. Deletions cut 5 bases from V and 2 bases from J, with 11 bases between. The CDR3 is made up of 14 amino acids. The germline CDR1 and CDR2 sequences are MNHEY and SMNVEV (reference sequence). CDR3 region: CASSTRVITDTQYF. CDR3 coding DNA: TGTGCCAGCAGTACACGGGTTATCACAGATACGCAGTATTTT.

The chain employs TRBV4-1 and TRBJ2-5; D is perhaps TRBD1 (6 bases). Germline values: CDR1 MGHRA, CDR2 YSYEKL. The CDR3 covers 14 residues. V was pared by 4 bases and J by 4 bases, with 13 bases between. The CDR3 region has the DNA TGCGCCAGCAGCCTTCCCGACAGGACAGAGACCCAGTACTTC. Its translation: CASSLPDRTETQYF.

This clone appeared a single time. The gene calls are TRBV6-5 and TRBJ1-1; TRBD1 agrees at 7 bases. The CDR3 length is 14 residues. V gave up 5 bases and J gave up 4 bases; unmatched junction bases: 7. CDR1 MNHEY and CDR2 SVGAGI come from the germline V gene. The CDR3 sequence: CASSRQGRSTEAFF. CDR3 nucleotide sequence: TGTGCCAGCAGTCGACAGGGTAGGAGCACTGAAGCTTTCTTT.

This clone was detected only once. The chain recombines TRBV4-3 with TRBJ2-1; TRBD2 aligns across 7 bases. The CDR3 runs 16 residues. Germline loops: CDR1 LGHNA, CDR2 YSLEER. V was clipped by 1 base and J by 7 bases; unmatched bases: 10. CDR3 coding DNA: TGCGCCAGCAGCCAAGGCACAGCGGGAAGCGTAAATGAGCAGTTCTTC. This encodes CASSQGTAGSVNEQFF.

The chain employs TRBV3-1 (or the pseudogene TRBV3-2) and TRBJ2-1, with TRBD2 matching 8 bases. The V gene's germline CDR1 is LGHDT and CDR2 YNNKEL (reference sequence). V lost 0 bases, J lost 13 bases, and 8 bases stayed unmatched. The CDR3 is 14 amino acids. The CDR3 here is CASSQDRSGGPQFF. The CDR3, as DNA: TGTGCCAGCAGCCAAGATAGATCGGGGGGGCCCCAGTTCTTC.

V is TRBV10-3 and J is TRBJ2-7, with 7 nucleotides matching TRBD1. Per the germline V gene, CDR1 is ENHRY and CDR2 is SYGVKD. V lost 6 bases, J lost 2 bases, and 7 bases stayed unmatched. This CDR3 has 14 residues. CDR3 region: CAIRNRDSTYEQYF. The CDR3 DNA sequence: TGTGCCATCAGAAACCGGGACAGCACCTACGAGCAGTACTTC.

The chain recombines TRBV7-2 with TRBJ1-4; 10 positions agree with TRBD1. The CDR3 loop spans 15 amino acids. Germline trimming cut 0 bases from V and 10 bases from J; bases unmatched to any gene: 5. Looked up from germline, CDR1 is SGHTA and CDR2 is FQGNSA. The chain's CDR3 is CASSLATGGAGKLFF. The CDR3 DNA reads as TGTGCCAGCAGCTTAGCGACAGGGGGCGCGGGAAAACTGTTTTTT.

This chain joins TRBV5-1 and TRBJ2-7; possible D gene TRBD1, 5 bases. There are 15 residues in the CDR3. Trimming removed 0 bases from V and 6 bases from J, with 16 bases in between. Germline values: CDR1 SGHRS, CDR2 YFSETQ. Written as DNA, the CDR3 is TGCGCCAGCAGCTTGGACGTGGGGCTTTTGTCCGAGCAGTACTTC. This gives the protein CASSLDVGLLSEQYF. Full variable domain (rest looked up from reference TRBV5-1 and TRBJ2-7): KAGVTQTPRYLIKTRGQQVTLSCSPISGHRSVSWYQQTPGQGLQFLFEYFSETQRNKGNFPGRFSGRQFSNSRSEMNVSTLELGDSALYLCASSLDVGLLSEQYFGPGTRLTVT.

The rearrangement uses TRBV20-1 and TRBJ1-1, with D tentatively TRBD1 (5 bases). The CDR3 runs to 12 residues. V lost 3 bases, J lost 6 bases, and 11 bases lay in between. The germline V gene encodes CDR1 DFQATT and CDR2 SNEGSKA (reference sequence). CDR3 region: CSASRRDPEAFF. The CDR3 bases are TGCAGTGCTAGTAGGCGGGACCCTGAAGCTTTCTTT.

V is TRBV4-2 and J is TRBJ1-2, with TRBD1 matching 9 bases. Germline assignment: CDR1 LGHNA and CDR2 YNFKEQ. The CDR3 is made up of 16 amino acids. Trimming at V came to 3 bases and at J to 5 bases, leaving 10 bases not matched to a gene. The CDR3 protein is CASSQAPDRGGYGYTF. CDR3 DNA sequence: TGTGCCAGCAGCCAGGCCCCGGACAGGGGAGGATATGGCTACACCTTC.

The chain links TRBV27 to TRBJ1-2; D gene uncertain. Trimming took 8 bases from V and 0 from J, leaving 10 bases between them. The CDR3 spans 13 residues. CDR1 is MNHEY and CDR2 is SMNVEV in the germline V gene (reference sequence). This chain's CDR3 is CASSYSSNYGYTF. For the CDR3, the DNA is TGTGCCAGCTCCTACAGTTCTAACTATGGCTACACCTTC.

This chain uses TRBV28 with TRBJ1-1; 8 positions agree with TRBD1. The ends lost 8 bases at V and 4 bases at J; junction bases unmatched: 9. The CDR3 is made up of 14 amino acids. Germline assignment: CDR1 MDHEN and CDR2 SYDVKM. The CDR3 spells CASVNPGGGTEAFF. The CDR3 region has the DNA TGTGCCAGCGTCAACCCAGGGGGCGGCACTGAAGCTTTCTTT. Full variable domain (remainder filled in from reference TRBV28 and TRBJ1-1): DVKVTQSSRYLVKRTGEKVFLECVQDMDHENMFWYRQDPGLGLRLIYFSYDVKMKEKGDIPEGYSVSREKKERFSLILESASTNQTSMYLCASVNPGGGTEAFFGQGTRLTVV.

A word on this clone: One end of the junction varies from germline; a read error may be responsible. The J gene is TRBJ1-1, the V gene TRBV7-2; a weak D match, TRBD1 (6 bases). The CDR3 contains 13 residues. Germline assignment: CDR1 SGHTA and CDR2 FQGNSA. The CDR3 spells CASRRTGNAEAFF. CDR3 sequence (DNA): TGTGCCAGCAGGCGAACAGGGAACGCTGAAGCTTTCTTT.

The V call is TRBV5-4, the J call TRBJ2-7; a possible D gene is TRBD2 (6 bases). The germline gives CDR1 SGHNT, CDR2 YYREEE (reference sequence). The V end was cut by 4 bases, the J end by 0 bases, with 14 bases between. There are 15 residues in the CDR3. As DNA, the CDR3 is TGTGCCAGCAGCCCGGGACTCACGCCCTCCTACGAGCAGTACTTC. The encoded protein is CASSPGLTPSYEQYF.

DNA of the CDR3: TGTGCCAGTAGTACCCAAAATCAGCCCCAGCATTTT. It encodes CASSTQNQPQHF. This sequence joins TRBV19 and TRBJ1-5; no firm D call. Trimming cost V 4 bases and J 4 bases, with 5 bases left between them. The CDR3 sequence is 12 residues long. Per germline, CDR1 LNHDA and CDR2 SQIVND (reference sequence).

The chain carries TRBV7-2 and TRBJ1-2, with 7 bases identical to TRBD1. J was trimmed by 2 bases and V by 4 bases; bases with no gene match: 4. In germline, CDR1 is SGHTA, CDR2 FQGNSA. This CDR3 comprises 14 residues. The CDR3 protein is CASSSAGQNYGYTF. CDR3 coding DNA: TGTGCCAGCAGCTCCGCGGGACAGAACTATGGCTACACCTTC.

V gene TRBV10-3 combines with J gene TRBJ2-1, with a weak D call TRBD1 (7 bases). Trimming stripped 6 bases from V and 8 bases from J, with 20 bases between. From germline, CDR1 is ENHRY and CDR2 SYGVKD. The CDR3 sequence is 15 residues long. CDR3 nucleotide sequence: TGTGCCATCAGGGAGGGCCGGGCTCAGGGGGATGAGCAGTTCTTC. Translated, it gives CAIREGRAQGDEQFF.